This record covers a single TCR beta chain. The data are from a study of blood T cell repertoires in COVID-19. Study information: COVID-19 samples from acute and convalescent phases originated in the United States, Italy and Spain.

Original methodology: Amplification of reference gene primers was used by the study to estimate nucleated cell counts. The assay was immunoSEQ multiplex PCR, and TCRdb's table has in-frame clones only and misses some. That table is the source of V, J and clone size, and D and trimming were worked out from the DNA. Of 70,000 to 100,000 clones in the sample, nearly 90% are singletons; the top ten hold roughly 2.8%. The CDR3 loop spans 16 amino acids. The J segment lost 8 bases and the V segment lost 2 bases, leaving 7 bases of the junction unmatched. Germline values: CDR1 MNHEY, CDR2 SVGAGI. The sequenced sample was peripheral blood. This chain joins TRBV6-5 and TRBJ2-1, with TRBD2 identical over 12 bases. This clonotype originated in a woman older than 75 with acute or convalescent COVID-19. The CDR3 bases are TGTGCCAGCAGTTACGGACTAGCGGGGTTAAGTGATGAGCAGTTCTTC. Translated, it gives CASSYGLAGLSDEQFF.